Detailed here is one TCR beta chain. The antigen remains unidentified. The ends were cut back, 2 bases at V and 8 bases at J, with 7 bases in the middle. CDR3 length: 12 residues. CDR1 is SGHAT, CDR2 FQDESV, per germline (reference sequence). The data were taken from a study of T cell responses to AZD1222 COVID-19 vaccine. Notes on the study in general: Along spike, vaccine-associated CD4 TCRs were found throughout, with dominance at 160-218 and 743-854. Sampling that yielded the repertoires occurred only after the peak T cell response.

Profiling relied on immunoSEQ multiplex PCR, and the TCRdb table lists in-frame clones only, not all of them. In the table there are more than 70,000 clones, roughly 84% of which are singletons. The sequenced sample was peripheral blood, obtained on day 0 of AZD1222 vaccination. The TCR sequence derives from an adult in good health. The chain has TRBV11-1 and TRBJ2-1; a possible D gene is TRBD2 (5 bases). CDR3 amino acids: CASSLLAHEQFF. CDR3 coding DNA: TGTGCCAGCAGCTTACTAGCCCATGAGCAGTTCTTC.